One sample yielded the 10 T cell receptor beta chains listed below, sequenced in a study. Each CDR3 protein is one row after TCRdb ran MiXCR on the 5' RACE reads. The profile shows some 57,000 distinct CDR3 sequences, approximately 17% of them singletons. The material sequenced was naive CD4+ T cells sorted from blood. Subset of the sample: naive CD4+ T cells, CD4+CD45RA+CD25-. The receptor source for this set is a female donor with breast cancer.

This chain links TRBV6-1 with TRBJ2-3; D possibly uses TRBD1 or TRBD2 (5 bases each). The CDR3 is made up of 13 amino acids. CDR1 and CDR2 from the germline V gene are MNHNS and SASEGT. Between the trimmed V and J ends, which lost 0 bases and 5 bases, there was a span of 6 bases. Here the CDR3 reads CASSEARGDTQYF. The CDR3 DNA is TGTGCCAGCAGTGAAGCGAGGGGAGATACGCAGTATTTT.

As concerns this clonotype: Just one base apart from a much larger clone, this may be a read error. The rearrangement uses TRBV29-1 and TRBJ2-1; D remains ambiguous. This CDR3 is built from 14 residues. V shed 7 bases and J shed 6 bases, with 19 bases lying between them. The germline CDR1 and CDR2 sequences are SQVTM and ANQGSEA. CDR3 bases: TGCAGCGCCGGGTTGGCTGTCGCCTGCAATGAGCAGTTCTTC. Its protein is CSAGLAVACNEQFF.

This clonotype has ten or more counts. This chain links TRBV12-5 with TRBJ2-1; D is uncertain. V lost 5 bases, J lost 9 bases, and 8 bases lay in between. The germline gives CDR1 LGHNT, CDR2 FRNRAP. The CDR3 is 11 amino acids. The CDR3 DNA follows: TGTGCTAGTGGTCGGATCTTTGAGCAGTTCTTC. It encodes CASGRIFEQFF.

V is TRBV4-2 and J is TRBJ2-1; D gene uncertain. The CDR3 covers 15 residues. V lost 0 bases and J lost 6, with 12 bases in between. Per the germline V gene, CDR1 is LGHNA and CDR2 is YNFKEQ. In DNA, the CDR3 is TGTGCCAGCAGCCAAGATCGGCTGCAACTCAATGAGCAGTTCTTC. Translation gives CASSQDRLQLNEQFF.

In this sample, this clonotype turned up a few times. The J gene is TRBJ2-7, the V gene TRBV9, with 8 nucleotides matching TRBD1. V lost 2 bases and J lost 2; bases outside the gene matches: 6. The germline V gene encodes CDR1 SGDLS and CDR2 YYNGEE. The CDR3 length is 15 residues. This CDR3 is CASSVGTGRAYEQYF. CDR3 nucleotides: TGTGCCAGCAGCGTCGGGACAGGCCGAGCCTACGAGCAGTACTTC.

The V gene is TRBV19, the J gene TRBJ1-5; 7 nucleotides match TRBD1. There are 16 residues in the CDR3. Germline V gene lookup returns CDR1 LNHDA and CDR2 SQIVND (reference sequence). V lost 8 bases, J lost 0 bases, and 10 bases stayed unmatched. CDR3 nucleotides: TGTGCCAGTTCGGTTGGGGACAGCTATAGCAATCAGCCCCAGCATTTT. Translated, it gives CASSVGDSYSNQPQHF.

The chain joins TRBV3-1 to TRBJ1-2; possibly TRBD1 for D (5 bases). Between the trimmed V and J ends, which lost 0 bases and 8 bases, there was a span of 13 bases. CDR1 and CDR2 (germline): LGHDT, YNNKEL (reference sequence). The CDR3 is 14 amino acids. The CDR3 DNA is TGTGCCAGCAGCCAAGATACGGCAGGGCGCGGCTACACCTTC. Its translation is CASSQDTAGRGYTF.

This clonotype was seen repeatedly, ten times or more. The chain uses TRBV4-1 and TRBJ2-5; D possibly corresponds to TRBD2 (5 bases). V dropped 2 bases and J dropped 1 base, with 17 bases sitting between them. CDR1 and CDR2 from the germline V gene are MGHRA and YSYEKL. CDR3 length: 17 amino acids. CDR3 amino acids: CASSQRLGAGTQETQYF. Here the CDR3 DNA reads TGCGCCAGCAGCCAACGACTTGGTGCGGGCACCCAAGAGACCCAGTACTTC.

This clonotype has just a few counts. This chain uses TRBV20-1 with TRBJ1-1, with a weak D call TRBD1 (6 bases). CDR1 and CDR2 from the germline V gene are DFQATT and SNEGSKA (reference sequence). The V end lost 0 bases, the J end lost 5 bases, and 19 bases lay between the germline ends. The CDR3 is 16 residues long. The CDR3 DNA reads TGCAGTGCTAGAGATCCCCGAAGGGGGTGTTCTACTGAAGCTTTCTTT. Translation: CSARDPRRGCSTEAFF.

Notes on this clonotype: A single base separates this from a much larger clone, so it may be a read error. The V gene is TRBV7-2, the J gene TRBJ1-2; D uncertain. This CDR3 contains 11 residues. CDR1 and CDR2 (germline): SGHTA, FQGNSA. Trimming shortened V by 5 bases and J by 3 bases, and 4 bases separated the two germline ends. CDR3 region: CASSVYYGYTF. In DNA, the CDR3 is TGTGCCAGCAGCGTATACTATGGCTACACCTTC. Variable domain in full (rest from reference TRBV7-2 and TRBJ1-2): GAGVSQSPSNKVTEKGKDVELRCDPISGHTALYWYRQSLGQGLEFLIYFQGNSAPDKSGLPSDRFSAERTGGSVSTLTIQRTQQEDSAVYLCASSVYYGYTFGSGTRLTVV.